Shown below are 32 T cell receptor beta chains from a single sample sequenced in a study of T cell responses to AZD1222 COVID-19 vaccine (dated by TCRdb to the early 2020s). Per the publication, the time point label means: baseline before first vaccination. The library was produced with the immunoSEQ multiplex PCR assay. Here the immuneACCESS table is served through TCRdb, limited to in-frame sequences with V and J called. Missing clones are a known gap in these copies; in checked studies unresolved V genes cover under half, and the rest lacks a known reason. For this sample there are approximately 56,000 clones; roughly 88% appear just once. Approximately 16% of the sample is in the top ten clones. The input for sequencing was peripheral blood, taken on day 0 of AZD1222 vaccination. These receptors all come from an adult in good health.

This clone was counted between two and nine times. The chain recombines TRBV29-1 with TRBJ1-1, with D possibly TRBD1 on 6 matching bases. The CDR3 is 12 residues long. Looked up from germline, CDR1 is SQVTM and CDR2 is ANQGSEA. V lost 4 bases, J lost 5 bases, and 11 bases lay in between. CDR3 sequence: CSVGTVPTEAFF. The CDR3 region has the DNA TGCAGCGTTGGGACAGTACCAACTGAAGCTTTCTTT.

This clone was recorded only once. The chain is built from TRBV2 and TRBJ2-2; D ambiguous. V was pared by 4 bases and J by 6 bases, with 12 bases between. Germline CDR1 reads SNHLY; CDR2 reads FYNNEI. The CDR3 loop spans 14 amino acids. The CDR3 DNA is TGTGCCAGCAGTGTAGGCACCAGGTCCGGGGAGCTGTTTTTT. Encoded protein: CASSVGTRSGELFF.

The rearrangement joins TRBV11-2 to TRBJ2-7; weak D call: TRBD1 (6 bases). Germline assignment: CDR1 SGHAT and CDR2 FQNNGV. V lost 3 bases and J lost 1, with 10 bases in between. The CDR3 is 14 amino acids. The CDR3 coding sequence is TGTGCCAGCAGCTTTTTAGGGGGTTCCTACGAGCAGTACTTC. Protein sequence: CASSFLGGSYEQYF.

The rearrangement links TRBV10-3 to TRBJ2-7, with D hard to call. Germline CDR1 reads ENHRY; CDR2 reads SYGVKD. The CDR3 runs 12 residues. Trimming took off 4 bases at V and 3 bases at J, with 7 bases between the two ends. CDR3 coding DNA: TGTGCCATCAGTGCTAGTGTCTACGAGCAGTACTTC. Protein product: CAISASVYEQYF.

The V call is TRBV21-1, the J call TRBJ1-5. TRBV21-1 is shown as a pseudogene. The CDR3 consists of 15 residues. The CDR3 loop is CPKACIEAQNQPQHF. CDR3 coding DNA: TGTCCCAAGGCTTGTATAGAAGCCCAGAATCAGCCCCAGCATTTT.

The chain employs TRBV2 and TRBJ1-5; D remains ambiguous. This CDR3 has 15 amino acids. V gave up 1 base and J gave up 1 base, with 8 bases separating them. The germline CDR1 and CDR2 sequences are SNHLY and FYNNEI. CDR3 bases: TGTGCCAGCAGTGAAGTGTGGGGAAGCAATCAGCCCCAGCATTTT. This codes for CASSEVWGSNQPQHF.

The rearrangement joins TRBV4-1 to TRBJ1-2; the match to TRBD1 covers 12 bases. The CDR3 totals 17 residues. V shed 0 bases and J 4 bases; nucleotides not matched to a gene: 6. Germline CDR1 and CDR2: MGHRA and YSYEKL. The CDR3 protein is CASSQEGTGGAGYGYTF. The CDR3 region has the DNA TGCGCCAGCAGCCAAGAAGGGACAGGGGGCGCTGGCTATGGCTACACCTTC.

The genes are TRBV9 and TRBJ2-1; D is unresolved. This CDR3 has 15 amino acids. Per the germline V gene, CDR1 is SGDLS and CDR2 is YYNGEE. The ends were cut back, 3 bases at V and 2 bases at J, with 12 bases in the middle. The CDR3 reads CASSGTNQPYNEQFF. The CDR3 coding sequence is TGTGCCAGCAGCGGGACCAACCAACCCTACAATGAGCAGTTCTTC.

This clone was detected only once. The J gene is TRBJ1-1, the V gene TRBV25-1, with D maybe TRBD1 (5 bases). The CDR3 is 17 amino acids. Germline-derived CDR1 and CDR2 are MGHDK and SYGVNS. The ends were cut back, 2 bases at V and 5 bases at J, with 21 bases in the middle. The CDR3 reads CASSEARVPGRTTEAFF. The CDR3 nucleotides read TGTGCCAGCAGTGAAGCTCGAGTTCCGGGACGGACGACTGAAGCTTTCTTT.

The V call is TRBV12-3 or TRBV12-4, the J call TRBJ1-1; no reliable D call. V was pared by 0 bases and J by 8 bases, with 7 bases between. This CDR3 has 12 amino acids. CDR3 amino acids: CASSLASREAFF. The CDR3 region has the DNA TGTGCCAGCAGTTTAGCGTCCAGGGAAGCTTTCTTT.

The V and J genes are TRBV29-1 and TRBJ1-2, with unresolved D. Germline V gives CDR1 SQVTM, CDR2 ANQGSEA. The germline V and J ends were trimmed by 8 bases and 7 bases, with 26 bases remaining between them. The CDR3 runs to 15 residues. The CDR3 coding sequence is TGCAGCATCAGGAATGGAAGCGTCGGTCAGTTTGGCTACACCTTC. Translated: CSIRNGSVGQFGYTF.

This clone is a singleton in its sample. The chain combines TRBV19 with TRBJ2-2; 11 bases are a match to TRBD1. This CDR3 has 15 residues. V lost 3 bases to trimming and J lost 6 bases; unmatched junction nucleotides: 3. Germline V lookup: CDR1 LNHDA, CDR2 SQIVND (reference sequence). The CDR3 sequence is CASSMGGQGAGELFF. The CDR3 DNA is TGTGCCAGTAGTATGGGGGGACAGGGGGCCGGGGAGCTGTTTTTT.

The J gene is TRBJ2-1, the V gene TRBV5-6; no firm D call. Germline CDR1 SGHDT, CDR2 YYEEEE. This CDR3 has 13 residues. Trimming took 1 base from V and 6 from J, leaving 8 bases between them. Here the CDR3 reads CASSLTGVNEQFF. As DNA, the CDR3 is TGTGCCAGCAGCTTGACCGGAGTCAATGAGCAGTTCTTC.

V and J are TRBV11-2 and TRBJ2-4; D uncertain. The CDR3 runs 16 residues. CDR1 is SGHAT and CDR2 is FQNNGV in the germline V gene. Trimming left V 5 bases short and J 4 bases short, with 18 bases between. The chain's CDR3 is CASSPISGTSKNIQYF. The CDR3 DNA reads TGTGCCAGCAGCCCTATCAGTGGCACCTCAAAAAACATTCAGTACTTC.

The rearrangement joins TRBV24-1 to TRBJ2-3; possibly TRBD2 for D (6 bases). The CDR3 length is 15 residues. Germline CDR1 KGHDR, CDR2 SFDVKD. Deletions cut 9 bases from V and 5 bases from J, with 20 bases between. The CDR3 region has the DNA TGTGCCACCCGGAGGGGAGGATCCCCGGGAGATACGCAGTATTTT. This gives the protein CATRRGGSPGDTQYF.

The chain employs TRBV19 and TRBJ1-2; no definite D call. The V gene's germline CDR1 is LNHDA and CDR2 SQIVND (reference sequence). The CDR3 length is 13 residues. Trimming left V 7 bases short and J 4 bases short, with 13 bases between. The CDR3: CASIGQARYGYTF. In DNA, the CDR3 is TGTGCCAGTATCGGTCAAGCGCGCTATGGCTACACCTTC.

The chain couples TRBV19 to TRBJ2-3; D ambiguous. This CDR3 region has 10 residues. CDR1 is LNHDA and CDR2 is SQIVND in the germline V gene (reference sequence). V lost 8 bases to trimming and J lost 6 bases, with 6 bases between them. The CDR3: CASSRDTQYF. The CDR3 DNA follows: TGTGCCAGTTCGCGGGATACGCAGTATTTT. The full variable domain, in which reference TRBV19 and TRBJ2-3 provide the parts outside the CDR3, is DGGITQSPKYLFRKEGQNVTLSCEQNLNHDAMYWYRQDPGQGLRLIYYSQIVNDFQKGDIAEGYSVSREKKESFPLTVTSAQKNPTAFYLCASSRDTQYFGPGTRLTVL.

This chain connects TRBV20-1 to TRBJ1-1; maybe TRBD1 (6 bases). The V end lost 3 bases, the J end lost 3 bases, and 14 bases lay between the germline ends. Germline CDR1 reads DFQATT; CDR2 reads SNEGSKA (reference sequence). This CDR3 comprises 14 residues. The CDR3 DNA reads TGCAGTGCTAGTATCCAGGGGTGGTACACTGAAGCTTTCTTT. Translating it yields CSASIQGWYTEAFF.

CDR3 protein: CASSPGVSPNYGYTF. In DNA form, the CDR3 reads TGTGCCAGCTCACCAGGGGTTTCTCCTAACTATGGCTACACCTTC. The genes are TRBV18 and TRBJ1-2; D unresolved. The CDR3 covers 15 residues. Germline CDR1 and CDR2: KGHSH and LQKENI. V lost 2 bases to trimming and J lost 0 bases, with 10 bases between them.

The chain couples TRBV10-3 to TRBJ1-1; 9 bases map to TRBD1. Germline V gene sequence: CDR1 ENHRY, CDR2 SYGVKD. The CDR3 is 15 amino acids. J was trimmed by 1 base and V by 3 bases; bases with no gene match: 3. For the CDR3, the DNA is TGTGCCATCAGTGACCCGGGACAGGGGAACACTGAAGCTTTCTTT. As protein: CAISDPGQGNTEAFF.

V is TRBV14 and J is TRBJ1-5, with D uncertain. Germline assignment: CDR1 SGHDN and CDR2 FVKESK. This CDR3 has 13 residues. V was pared by 0 bases and J by 5 bases, with 5 bases between. The chain's CDR3 is CASSQERDQPQHF. CDR3 DNA: TGTGCCAGCAGCCAAGAAAGGGATCAGCCCCAGCATTTT.

The chain employs TRBV15 and TRBJ2-7, with TRBD1 as a possible D gene (6 bases). Trimming took 1 base from V and 3 from J, leaving 10 bases between them. This CDR3 spans 14 amino acids. Per germline, CDR1 LNHNV and CDR2 YYDKDF (reference sequence). This chain's CDR3 is CATSRGGTNYEQYF. For the CDR3, the DNA is TGTGCCACCAGCAGAGGGGGGACAAACTACGAGCAGTACTTC.

This chain joins TRBV7-2 and TRBJ1-2, with D tentatively TRBD1 (5 bases). Trimming pared 3 bases from V and 6 bases from J, leaving 11 bases between. There are 13 residues in the CDR3. Germline CDR1 SGHTA, CDR2 FQGNSA. The CDR3 coding sequence is TGTGCCAGCAGCTTGTCTAGGGGAGATGGCTACACCTTC. Translating gives CASSLSRGDGYTF.

The gene calls are TRBV20-1 and TRBJ1-4; D not certain. CDR1 and CDR2 from the germline V gene are DFQATT and SNEGSKA (reference sequence). V was shortened by 5 bases and J by 8 bases, with 9 bases between the two germline ends. This CDR3 contains 11 residues. The CDR3 DNA sequence: TGCAGTGCTGGCAGGAGGGAAAAACTGTTTTTT. Translated, it gives CSAGRREKLFF.

This rearrangement joins TRBV7-8 to TRBJ1-5; no definite D call. Germline CDR1 SGHVS, CDR2 FQNEAQ. V dropped 5 bases and J dropped 6 bases, with 8 bases sitting between them. This CDR3 contains 12 residues. The CDR3 bases are TGTGCCAGCAGCCAAGCAGGTCAGCCCCAGCATTTT. Residues: CASSQAGQPQHF.

J is TRBJ1-2 and V is TRBV28; 9 positions match TRBD1. The V gene's germline CDR1 is MDHEN and CDR2 SYDVKM. V shed 5 bases and J 4 bases; nucleotides not matched to a gene: 5. There are 14 residues in the CDR3. CDR3 residues: CASSTGGAIYGYTF. CDR3 coding DNA: TGTGCCAGCAGTACAGGGGGCGCAATCTATGGCTACACCTTC.

The chain employs TRBV7-9 and TRBJ1-1; D is perhaps TRBD1 (6 bases). CDR1 SEHNR and CDR2 FQNEAQ come from the germline V gene (reference sequence). The CDR3 sequence is 10 residues long. Trimming took 9 bases from V and 9 from J, leaving 11 bases between them. CDR3 nucleotide sequence: TGTGCCAGTTCCCGGGACAAAGCTTTCTTT. It codes for CASSRDKAFF. Based on the CDR3 plus reference TRBV7-9 and TRBJ1-1, the full variable domain is DTGVSQNPRHKITKRGQNVTFRCDPISEHNRLYWYRQTLGQGPEFLTYFQNEAQLEKSRLLSDRFSAERPKGSFSTLEIQRTEQGDSAMYLCASSRDKAFFGQGTRLTVV.

This clone is a singleton in its sample. The gene calls are TRBV7-6 and TRBJ1-2, with D hard to call. V gave up 1 base and J gave up 4 bases, with 13 bases separating them. Per germline, CDR1 SGHVS and CDR2 FNYEAQ. The CDR3 is 15 amino acids. The DNA of the CDR3 is TGTGCCAGCAGCTTAGGAGGAGAAAGTGCCTATGGCTACACCTTC. Its translation: CASSLGGESAYGYTF.

V and J are TRBV14 and TRBJ2-7; D is ambiguous. Germline V gene lookup returns CDR1 SGHDN and CDR2 FVKESK. Deletions cut 4 bases from V and 1 base from J, with 11 bases between. CDR3 length: 14 amino acids. The CDR3: CASSPHLDSYEQYF. The CDR3 DNA sequence: TGTGCCAGCAGCCCCCATCTTGATTCCTACGAGCAGTACTTC.

The chain joins TRBV4-2 to TRBJ2-7, with D tentatively TRBD1 or TRBD2 (5 bases each). V gave up 3 bases and J gave up 2 bases, with 8 bases separating them. Germline CDR1 is LGHNA and CDR2 is YNFKEQ. The CDR3 is made up of 13 amino acids. For the CDR3, the DNA is TGTGCCAGCAGCCAGGGGGAAACCTACGAGCAGTACTTC. Encoded protein: CASSQGETYEQYF.

This rearrangement joins TRBV5-4 to TRBJ2-4; D is undetermined. The CDR3 is 14 amino acids. V was pared by 2 bases and J by 5 bases, with 11 bases between. From germline, CDR1 is SGHNT and CDR2 YYREEE (reference sequence). The CDR3: CASSFGDHQNIQYF. CDR3 coding DNA: TGTGCCAGCAGCTTTGGGGATCACCAAAACATTCAGTACTTC.

Notes on this clone: Other nucleotide sequences from this sample produce the same CDR3. J is TRBJ1-1 and V is TRBV7-6, with a possible D match to TRBD1 (5 bases). Trimming removed 5 bases at V and 1 base at J, with 8 bases between. Looked up from germline, CDR1 is SGHVS and CDR2 is FNYEAQ. The CDR3 is 13 amino acids. DNA of the CDR3: TGTGCCAGCAGCGCCGGGGGGAACACTGAAGCTTTCTTT. Protein sequence: CASSAGGNTEAFF. Together with reference TRBV7-6 and TRBJ1-1, the CDR3 gives the full variable domain: GAGVSQSPRYKVTKRGQDVALRCDPISGHVSLYWYRQALGQGPEFLTYFNYEAQQDKSGLPNDRFSAERPEGSISTLTIQRTEQRDSAMYRCASSAGGNTEAFFGQGTRLTVV.